Shown below are 10 T cell receptor beta chains from a single sample sequenced in a study of CD8 T cells in ankylosing spondylitis. TCRdb redid the calling of the 5' RACE reads with MiXCR, one entry per CDR3 protein. The table lists about 250,000 distinct CDR3 sequences, 15% to 20% of them singletons. The sample consisted of blood, either unsorted or a sorted T cell fraction (not recorded which). Every receptor here comes from a male donor with ankylosing spondylitis or in good health (not recorded which).

This clonotype came up a few times. V gene TRBV10-3 combines with J gene TRBJ2-3, with D unclear. Trimming took off 7 bases at V and 3 bases at J, with 11 bases between the two ends. The CDR3 spans 13 residues. Germline lookup yields CDR1 ENHRY and CDR2 SYGVKD. The DNA for the CDR3 is TGTGCCATCACTCTACCGGATACAGATACGCAGTATTTT. It encodes CAITLPDTDTQYF.

This clonotype occurred a few times. The chain couples TRBV6-5 to TRBJ2-5; the match to TRBD2 covers 7 bases. V lost 4 bases, J lost 2 bases, and 7 bases stayed unmatched. The CDR3 runs to 15 residues. Germline V gives CDR1 MNHEY, CDR2 SVGAGI. The DNA of the CDR3 is TGTGCCAGCAGTTCGCTCATGGGGGGGCAAGAGACCCAGTACTTC. Its translation is CASSSLMGGQETQYF.

The chain is built from TRBV4-3 and TRBJ2-3, with 8 bases that match TRBD2. CDR3 length: 16 amino acids. With V trimmed by 3 bases and J by 6 bases, 11 bases remained unmatched. Germline lookup yields CDR1 LGHNA and CDR2 YSLEER. The CDR3 bases are TGCGCCAGCAGCCAGAATCTAGCGGGCCAAGTGGATACGCAGTATTTT. As protein: CASSQNLAGQVDTQYF.

The chain recombines TRBV2 with TRBJ2-1; D might be TRBD2 (6 bases). The V end was cut by 4 bases, the J end by 3 bases, with 16 bases between. In germline, CDR1 is SNHLY, CDR2 FYNNEI. The CDR3 contains 16 residues. The CDR3 nucleotides read TGTGCCAGCAGTGTCGATAGCGAGGGACTCTACAATGAGCAGTTCTTC. This codes for CASSVDSEGLYNEQFF.

This chain links TRBV28 with TRBJ2-3; tentatively, D is TRBD2 (6 bases). The germline CDR1 and CDR2 sequences are MDHEN and SYDVKM. Trimming left V 5 bases short and J 6 bases short, with 9 bases between. The CDR3 is made up of 12 amino acids. This CDR3 is CASSPREDTQYF. DNA for the CDR3: TGTGCCAGCAGTCCCCGGGAGGATACGCAGTATTTT. Combining the CDR3 with reference TRBV28 and TRBJ2-3 gives the whole variable domain DVKVTQSSRYLVKRTGEKVFLECVQDMDHENMFWYRQDPGLGLRLIYFSYDVKMKEKGDIPEGYSVSREKKERFSLILESASTNQTSMYLCASSPREDTQYFGPGTRLTVL.

This clonotype showed up many times. V usage is TRBV12-3 or TRBV12-4 and J usage is TRBJ2-1; TRBD2 agrees at 11 bases. The CDR3 is 16 amino acids. Trimming at V came to 3 bases and at J to 6 bases, leaving 7 bases not matched to a gene. CDR3 sequence reads: CASSFRVAGGRNEQFF. The CDR3 DNA reads as TGTGCCAGCAGTTTTAGAGTAGCGGGAGGGCGCAATGAGCAGTTCTTC.

The gene calls are TRBV5-1 and TRBJ2-7; TRBD1 or TRBD2 may be the D gene (5 bases each). The germline CDR1 and CDR2 sequences are SGHRS and YFSETQ. Between the trimmed V and J ends, which lost 0 bases and 3 bases, there was a span of 13 bases. This CDR3 comprises 15 residues. CDR3 sequence: CASSLVMGTVYEQYF. DNA for the CDR3: TGCGCCAGCAGCTTGGTTATGGGGACGGTCTACGAGCAGTACTTC.

This clonotype was picked up many times. The rearrangement links TRBV28 to TRBJ2-5; the match to TRBD2 covers 10 bases. V was clipped by 8 bases and J by 2 bases; unmatched bases: 11. This CDR3 is 16 amino acids long. Germline CDR1 is MDHEN and CDR2 is SYDVKM. The chain's CDR3 is CASSGTSELLQETQYF. CDR3 coding DNA: TGTGCCAGCTCAGGGACTAGCGAATTACTTCAAGAGACCCAGTACTTC.

The chain links TRBV5-8 to TRBJ2-1; D call uncertain. CDR1 is SGHTS, CDR2 YDEGEE, per germline. Trimming removed 0 bases from V and 4 bases from J, with 5 bases in between. The CDR3 contains 13 residues. For the CDR3, the DNA is TGTGCCAGCAGCTTGGTTGCGTACAATGAGCAGTTCTTC. Its translation: CASSLVAYNEQFF.

This clonotype was counted only a few times. V usage is TRBV5-5 and J usage is TRBJ2-3; D tentatively reads TRBD1 or TRBD2 (5 bases each). CDR3 length: 14 residues. Germline V gene sequence: CDR1 SGHKS, CDR2 YYEKEE (reference sequence). V was pared by 3 bases and J by 2 bases, with 10 bases between. CDR3 protein: CASSWDGNTDTQYF. CDR3 coding DNA: TGTGCCAGCAGCTGGGACGGAAACACAGATACGCAGTATTTT.